Shown below are 9 T cell receptor beta chains from a single sample sequenced in a study of blood T cell repertoires in COVID-19 (dated by TCRdb to 2019 to 2021). Receptors were amplified or captured by the immunoSEQ multiplex PCR assay. Sourced from immuneACCESS, this table was stored by TCRdb with only in-frame sequences that have V and J called. A share of the clones is absent; for the studies checked, an unresolved V gene accounts for under half, and the remainder has no known explanation. The sample data list roughly 150,000 clones, and 86% of these were observed just once. The top ten clonotypes cover more than 3% of the sample. Material: peripheral blood. Every receptor here comes from a woman in her seventies with acute or convalescent COVID-19.

The chain is built from TRBV7-2 and TRBJ1-2; TRBD1 might be the D (6 bases). Germline-derived CDR1 and CDR2 are SGHTA and FQGNSA. This CDR3 region has 13 residues. V dropped 4 bases and J dropped 9 bases, with 15 bases sitting between them. CDR3 sequence reads: CASSSTRQDSYTF. The CDR3 nucleotides are TGTGCCAGCAGCTCCACGAGACAGGATAGCTACACCTTC.

The chain links TRBV3-1 (or the pseudogene TRBV3-2) to TRBJ1-6, with 7 bases aligning to TRBD1. Germline V gene lookup returns CDR1 LGHDT and CDR2 YNNKEL (reference sequence). The CDR3 consists of 14 residues. V lost 3 bases and J lost 10; bases outside the gene matches: 6. In DNA form, the CDR3 reads TGTGCCAGCAGCCATCGACAGGGAGGCTCACCCCTCCACTTT. It translates to CASSHRQGGSPLHF.

The chain employs TRBV7-9 and TRBJ1-2; D call uncertain. Germline V lookup: CDR1 SEHNR, CDR2 FQNEAQ (reference sequence). The ends were cut back, 1 base at V and 3 bases at J, with 9 bases in the middle. CDR3 length equals 14 residues. CDR3 in amino acids: CASSLGTKDYGYTF. DNA for the CDR3: TGTGCCAGCAGCTTAGGGACTAAGGACTATGGCTACACCTTC.

The rearrangement links TRBV28 to TRBJ2-1; no definite D call. V was pared by 3 bases and J by 1 base, with 10 bases between. The CDR3 has 15 amino acids. Germline V CDR1 and CDR2: MDHEN, SYDVKM. The CDR3 here is CASSFSVWSYNEQFF. The CDR3 DNA follows: TGTGCCAGCAGTTTCTCAGTTTGGTCCTACAATGAGCAGTTCTTC.

The chain joins TRBV3-1 (or the pseudogene TRBV3-2) to TRBJ2-7, with 14 bases that match TRBD2. Germline V gives CDR1 LGHDT, CDR2 YNNKEL (reference sequence). The CDR3 extends over 15 amino acids. V was pared by 3 bases and J by 5 bases, with 3 bases of the junction left unmatched. CDR3 protein: CASSQGLAGVHEQYF. The CDR3 coding sequence is TGTGCCAGCAGCCAGGGACTAGCGGGAGTTCACGAGCAGTACTTC.

In its sample, this clone was seen once. J is TRBJ1-2 and V is TRBV6-1; D is unresolved. Germline V gene lookup returns CDR1 MNHNS and CDR2 SASEGT. The CDR3 is 13 amino acids. The V end lost 3 bases, the J end lost 4 bases, and 9 bases lay between the germline ends. This CDR3 is CASSESRSYGYTF. CDR3 bases: TGTGCCAGCAGTGAGTCCAGAAGCTATGGCTACACCTTC.

This clone has just one count. The rearrangement uses TRBV5-1 and TRBJ2-3; D not certain. Looked up from germline, CDR1 is SGHRS and CDR2 is YFSETQ. Between the trimmed V and J ends, which lost 4 bases and 2 bases, there was a span of 14 bases. CDR3 length: 15 amino acids. The CDR3 is CASSPTEYPTDTQYF. The CDR3 bases are TGCGCCAGCAGCCCAACAGAATACCCCACAGATACGCAGTATTTT.

V is TRBV23-1 and J is TRBJ2-3, with D possibly matching TRBD1 (6 bases). TRBV23-1 is placed among ORFs of uncertain function. The CDR3 is made up of 13 amino acids. V was clipped by 7 bases and J by 6 bases, with 14 bases between them. CDR3 sequence: CASTPGHPDTQYF. The CDR3 region has the DNA TGCGCCAGCACACCGGGACACCCGGATACGCAGTATTTT.

The rearrangement joins TRBV5-6 to TRBJ1-1, with D perhaps TRBD1 (6 bases). The CDR3 is made up of 15 amino acids. In germline, CDR1 is SGHDT, CDR2 YYEEEE. V was clipped by 1 base and J by 3 bases, with 13 bases between them. Here the CDR3 reads CASSLISGVDTEAFF. In DNA, the CDR3 is TGTGCCAGCAGCTTGATTTCAGGGGTTGACACTGAAGCTTTCTTT.